The rows below give T cell receptor beta chains drawn from one sample of a study of T-cell reconstitution after alpha-beta-depleted transplantation in children. TCRdb re-called the PCR reads through MiXCR, storing one row per CDR3 protein. The sample contains 100,000 to 150,000 distinct CDR3 sequences, more than 20% of which appear only once. The specimen was PBMCs, mostly from graft donor cells, collected 180 days after TCRalphabeta/CD19-depleted stem cell transplant. These receptors originate from a male patient aged 2 to 10 who had a stem cell transplant for chronic granulomatous disease, so the T cells may come from the graft donor. Both conserved end residues are part of each CDR3. D genes are given only for firm matches. Only some rows state a clone size, as once, few, many or a class for expanded clones.

j_call: TRBJ2-1; v_call: TRBV6-2/TRBV6-3; d_call: -; clone_size: -; cdr3_nt: TGTGCCAGCAGTTACGGTACCAATGAGCAGTTCTTC; cdr3_aa: CASSYGTNEQFF
j_call: TRBJ2-2; v_call: TRBV5-1; d_call: TRBD2; clone_size: few; cdr3_nt: TGCGCCAGCAGCCCAACAGCGGGGGGCACCGGGGAGCTGTTTTTT; cdr3_aa: CASSPTAGGTGELFF
j_call: TRBJ1-5; v_call: TRBV4-3; d_call: -; clone_size: -; cdr3_nt: TGCGCCAGCAGCCCCGACTGGCTGGGGCAGCCCCAGCATTTT; cdr3_aa: CASSPDWLGQPQHF
j_call: TRBJ2-1; v_call: TRBV20-1; d_call: TRBD2; clone_size: -; cdr3_nt: TGCAGTGCTCAACGGGAGGGCCCCTACAATGAGCAGTTCTTC; cdr3_aa: CSAQREGPYNEQFF
j_call: TRBJ2-2; v_call: TRBV19; d_call: TRBD1; clone_size: few; cdr3_nt: TGTGCCAGTAACCCGCGACAGGGCGCGAACACCGGGGAGCTGTTTTTT; cdr3_aa: CASNPRQGANTGELFF
j_call: TRBJ2-1; v_call: TRBV12-3/TRBV12-4; d_call: -; clone_size: many; cdr3_nt: TGTGCCAGCAGTTTAGCGCTGGAGTTCTCCTACAATGAGCAGTTCTTC; cdr3_aa: CASSLALEFSYNEQFF
j_call: TRBJ2-5; v_call: TRBV29-1; d_call: TRBD2; clone_size: few; cdr3_nt: TGCAGCGTTGAAGAAGGACTAGCGGGACTCGGGGAGACCCAGTACTTC; cdr3_aa: CSVEEGLAGLGETQYF
j_call: TRBJ2-1; v_call: TRBV5-1; d_call: -; clone_size: many; cdr3_nt: TGCGCCAGCAGCTTGGTCGGGAGTTTCAATGAGCAGTTCTTC; cdr3_aa: CASSLVGSFNEQFF
j_call: TRBJ1-1; v_call: TRBV6-5; d_call: -; clone_size: -; cdr3_nt: TGTGCCAGCCTGTCCCCGGAGGGCACTGAAGCTTTCTTT; cdr3_aa: CASLSPEGTEAFF
j_call: TRBJ2-1; v_call: TRBV5-1; d_call: -; clone_size: -; cdr3_nt: TGCGCCAGCGGGCAGGGGACCTACAATGAGCAGTTCTTC; cdr3_aa: CASGQGTYNEQFF
j_call: TRBJ2-3; v_call: TRBV7-8; d_call: -; clone_size: many; cdr3_nt: TGTGCCAGCAGCTTAGGGGTCAGGGGAGGGACAGATACGCAGTATTTT; cdr3_aa: CASSLGVRGGTDTQYF
j_call: TRBJ2-1; v_call: TRBV20-1; d_call: TRBD2; clone_size: many; cdr3_nt: TGCAGTGCTAGGGGAAGCGGGACGTACAATGAGCAGTTCTTC; cdr3_aa: CSARGSGTYNEQFF
j_call: TRBJ1-2; v_call: TRBV5-1; d_call: TRBD1; clone_size: -; cdr3_nt: TGCGCCAGCAGCTCGACAGGGGAATACTATGGCTACACCTTC; cdr3_aa: CASSSTGEYYGYTF
j_call: TRBJ2-1; v_call: TRBV15; d_call: TRBD2; clone_size: -; cdr3_nt: TGTGCCACCAGCAGAGACCTTCCGACGTCGGGGGGGGACAATGAGCAGTTCTTC; cdr3_aa: CATSRDLPTSGGDNEQFF
j_call: TRBJ2-7; v_call: TRBV20-1; d_call: TRBD2; clone_size: -; cdr3_nt: TGCAGTGCCGAGCGGGATATGAGCTCCTACGAGCAGTACTTC; cdr3_aa: CSAERDMSSYEQYF
j_call: TRBJ2-5; v_call: TRBV2; d_call: -; clone_size: -; cdr3_nt: TGTGCCAGCAGTGCCACAGGGTTCGAGACCCAGTACTTC; cdr3_aa: CASSATGFETQYF
j_call: TRBJ2-7; v_call: TRBV5-1; d_call: -; clone_size: many; cdr3_nt: TGCGCCAGCAGCAGTGGAGACCAGGCAGTCGAGCAGTACTTC; cdr3_aa: CASSSGDQAVEQYF
j_call: TRBJ1-2; v_call: TRBV20-1; d_call: TRBD1; clone_size: -; cdr3_nt: TGCAGTGCTAGACTCGCACAGGGGGCTAGTGGCTACACCTTC; cdr3_aa: CSARLAQGASGYTF
j_call: TRBJ2-3; v_call: TRBV12-3/TRBV12-4; d_call: -; clone_size: -; cdr3_nt: TGTGCCAGCACCTGGGGGGCAGCTAGCACAGATACGCAGTATTTT; cdr3_aa: CASTWGAASTDTQYF
j_call: TRBJ2-1; v_call: TRBV7-2; d_call: -; clone_size: once; cdr3_nt: TGTGCCAGCAGCTTAGTCGGAGTCAATGAGCAGTTCTTC; cdr3_aa: CASSLVGVNEQFF
j_call: TRBJ2-7; v_call: TRBV7-2; d_call: -; clone_size: -; cdr3_nt: TGTGCCAGCAGCTTAGGGGGCAGGGACTACGAGCAGTACTTC; cdr3_aa: CASSLGGRDYEQYF
j_call: TRBJ2-5; v_call: TRBV12-3/TRBV12-4; d_call: -; clone_size: few; cdr3_nt: TGTGCCAGCAGTTTGAGACAAACCCAAGAGACCCAGTACTTC; cdr3_aa: CASSLRQTQETQYF
j_call: TRBJ2-7; v_call: TRBV20-1; d_call: -; clone_size: many; cdr3_nt: TGCAGTGCTAACAAGGGACGGGGGTCCTACGAGCAGTACTTC; cdr3_aa: CSANKGRGSYEQYF
j_call: TRBJ2-1; v_call: TRBV10-3; d_call: TRBD2; clone_size: many; cdr3_nt: TGTGCCATCAGTGAGCCAACGCGACTAGCGGGGGGCGAGGATGAGCAGTTCTTC; cdr3_aa: CAISEPTRLAGGEDEQFF
j_call: TRBJ2-7; v_call: TRBV14; d_call: -; clone_size: -; cdr3_nt: TGTGCCAGCAGCCGAACAGGGTCGGCGTACGAGCAGTACTTC; cdr3_aa: CASSRTGSAYEQYF
j_call: TRBJ2-1; v_call: TRBV5-1; d_call: -; clone_size: few; cdr3_nt: TGCGCCAGCAGCTTGGCTGAGAGCCCCCTCAATGAGCAGTTCTTC; cdr3_aa: CASSLAESPLNEQFF
j_call: TRBJ2-5; v_call: TRBV12-3/TRBV12-4; d_call: -; clone_size: many; cdr3_nt: TGTGCCAGCAGTGGAAGGGAGACCCAGTACTTC; cdr3_aa: CASSGRETQYF
j_call: TRBJ2-2; v_call: TRBV6-1; d_call: TRBD2; clone_size: -; cdr3_nt: TGTGCCAGCAGACCACTAGCGGCGAACACCGGGGAGCTGTTTTTT; cdr3_aa: CASRPLAANTGELFF
j_call: TRBJ2-5; v_call: TRBV20-1; d_call: TRBD2; clone_size: many; cdr3_nt: TGCAGTGCTAGAGTAGTCCCCGGGAGGGGAATAGAGTACCAAGAGACCCAGTACTTC; cdr3_aa: CSARVVPGRGIEYQETQYF
j_call: TRBJ2-5; v_call: TRBV12-3/TRBV12-4; d_call: -; clone_size: once; cdr3_nt: TGTGCCAGCACGGATGAGGCGGGACCAGGGGAGACCCAGTACTTC; cdr3_aa: CASTDEAGPGETQYF
j_call: TRBJ2-3; v_call: TRBV5-1; d_call: -; clone_size: many; cdr3_nt: TGCGCCAGCAGCACCCAAGGACAGACCCCAGATACGCAGTATTTT; cdr3_aa: CASSTQGQTPDTQYF
j_call: TRBJ2-1; v_call: TRBV7-3; d_call: TRBD2; clone_size: few; cdr3_nt: TGTGCCAGCAGCTTAATTGGGCTAGCGGGAGTAGAAAGTAATGAGCAGTTCTTC; cdr3_aa: CASSLIGLAGVESNEQFF
j_call: TRBJ2-1; v_call: TRBV7-6; d_call: TRBD2; clone_size: -; cdr3_nt: TGTGCCAGCAGCTTACAACTAGCGGGAGGCCATGAGCAGTTCTTC; cdr3_aa: CASSLQLAGGHEQFF
j_call: TRBJ1-6; v_call: TRBV25-1; d_call: -; clone_size: -; cdr3_nt: TGTGCCACCCAAGGGCTGGGGGGTTCACCCCTCCACTTT; cdr3_aa: CATQGLGGSPLHF
j_call: TRBJ2-1; v_call: TRBV29-1; d_call: TRBD1; clone_size: many; cdr3_nt: TGCAGCGTTCCCTCTACCGGACAGGGTTTTCAGCAGTTCTTC; cdr3_aa: CSVPSTGQGFQQFF
j_call: TRBJ1-6; v_call: TRBV5-5; d_call: -; clone_size: -; cdr3_nt: TGTGCCAGCCAGATTCAGAGCTCCTATAATTCACCCCTCCACTTT; cdr3_aa: CASQIQSSYNSPLHF
j_call: TRBJ2-1; v_call: TRBV20-1; d_call: -; clone_size: many; cdr3_nt: TGCAGTGCTAGCGGGCAGCCGGTTTCCTACAATGAGCAGTTCTTC; cdr3_aa: CSASGQPVSYNEQFF
j_call: TRBJ2-5; v_call: TRBV20-1; d_call: -; clone_size: many; cdr3_nt: TGCAGTGCCTCGGACGGTGGAGAGACCCAGTACTTC; cdr3_aa: CSASDGGETQYF
j_call: TRBJ2-3; v_call: TRBV6-5; d_call: -; clone_size: few; cdr3_nt: TGTGCCAGCAGTTACTCATCAGCGTCAGATACGCAGTATTTT; cdr3_aa: CASSYSSASDTQYF
j_call: TRBJ2-7; v_call: TRBV29-1; d_call: -; clone_size: many; cdr3_nt: TGCAGCGTTGTTCGACCGACCCCCTACGAGCAGTACTTC; cdr3_aa: CSVVRPTPYEQYF
j_call: TRBJ2-1; v_call: TRBV9; d_call: -; clone_size: -; cdr3_nt: TGTGCCAGCAGCGTCCGGGACACACCCAATGAGCAGTTCTTC; cdr3_aa: CASSVRDTPNEQFF
j_call: TRBJ2-3; v_call: TRBV29-1; d_call: -; clone_size: many; cdr3_nt: TGCAGCGTCGCCGGGTCCACAGATACGCAGTATTTT; cdr3_aa: CSVAGSTDTQYF
j_call: TRBJ2-2; v_call: TRBV5-1; d_call: -; clone_size: -; cdr3_nt: TGCGCCAGCAACGAGAGGACAGTCGACACCGGGGAGCTGTTTTTT; cdr3_aa: CASNERTVDTGELFF
j_call: TRBJ2-7; v_call: TRBV9; d_call: TRBD2; clone_size: -; cdr3_nt: TGTGCCAGCAGCGTAGCGGGAGGGGTATCCTACGAGCAGTACTTC; cdr3_aa: CASSVAGGVSYEQYF
j_call: TRBJ2-1; v_call: TRBV5-1; d_call: -; clone_size: many; cdr3_nt: TGCGCCAGCAGCCAACCCGGGGCTTTGGCGGGTAGCTCCTACAATGAGCAGTTCTTC; cdr3_aa: CASSQPGALAGSSYNEQFF
j_call: TRBJ1-5; v_call: TRBV12-3/TRBV12-4; d_call: TRBD1; clone_size: -; cdr3_nt: TGTGCCAGCAGACTAACAGGGGAGCGGAGCAATCAGCCCCAGCATTTT; cdr3_aa: CASRLTGERSNQPQHF
j_call: TRBJ1-5; v_call: TRBV25-1; d_call: TRBD1; clone_size: few; cdr3_nt: TGTGCCAGCAGTCGGGGGACAGGCTACAATCAGCCCCAGCATTTT; cdr3_aa: CASSRGTGYNQPQHF
j_call: TRBJ2-7; v_call: TRBV20-1; d_call: -; clone_size: many; cdr3_nt: TGCAGTGCTAGTAGGACCGCGCATACATACGAGCAGTACTTC; cdr3_aa: CSASRTAHTYEQYF
j_call: TRBJ2-1; v_call: TRBV29-1; d_call: -; clone_size: many; cdr3_nt: TGCAGCGTTCCGAAAGGGAAAGCCTACAATGAGCAGTTCTTC; cdr3_aa: CSVPKGKAYNEQFF
j_call: TRBJ2-3; v_call: TRBV20-1; d_call: -; clone_size: many; cdr3_nt: TGCAGTGCTAGGGGGCCACTCATTAGCACAGATACGCAGTATTTT; cdr3_aa: CSARGPLISTDTQYF
j_call: TRBJ2-5; v_call: TRBV25-1; d_call: -; clone_size: -; cdr3_nt: TGTGCCAGCAGTCGACTCAGGGGCGGTATAGAGACCCAGTACTTC; cdr3_aa: CASSRLRGGIETQYF
j_call: TRBJ1-5; v_call: TRBV20-1; d_call: -; clone_size: -; cdr3_nt: TGCAGTGCTAGAGATTGGCACAATAGCAATCAGCCCCAGCATTTT; cdr3_aa: CSARDWHNSNQPQHF
j_call: TRBJ2-7; v_call: TRBV12-3/TRBV12-4; d_call: -; clone_size: few; cdr3_nt: TGTGCCAGCAGTTTATTGGGGTTCTACGAGCAGTACTTC; cdr3_aa: CASSLLGFYEQYF
j_call: TRBJ2-2; v_call: TRBV24-1; d_call: TRBD2; clone_size: -; cdr3_nt: TGTGCCACCAGTGGAAATAGCGGGAGGCCCACCGGGGAGCTGTTTTTT; cdr3_aa: CATSGNSGRPTGELFF
j_call: TRBJ2-4; v_call: TRBV7-2; d_call: TRBD2; clone_size: few; cdr3_nt: TGTGCCAGCAGACGTAGCGGGAGTACGAAGGAGGACATTCAGTACTTC; cdr3_aa: CASRRSGSTKEDIQYF